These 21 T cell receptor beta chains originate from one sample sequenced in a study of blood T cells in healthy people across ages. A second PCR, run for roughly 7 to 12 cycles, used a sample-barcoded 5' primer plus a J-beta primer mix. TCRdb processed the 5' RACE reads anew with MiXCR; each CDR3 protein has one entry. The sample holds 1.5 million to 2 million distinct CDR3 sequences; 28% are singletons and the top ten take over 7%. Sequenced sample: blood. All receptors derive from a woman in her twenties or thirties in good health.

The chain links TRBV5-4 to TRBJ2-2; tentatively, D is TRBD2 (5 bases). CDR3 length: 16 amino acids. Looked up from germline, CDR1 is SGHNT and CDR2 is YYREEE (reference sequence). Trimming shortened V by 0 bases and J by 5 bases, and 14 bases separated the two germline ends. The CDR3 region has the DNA TGTGCCAGCAGCTTGGATTCCCGGGGTTGGACCGGGGAGCTGTTTTTT. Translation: CASSLDSRGWTGELFF.

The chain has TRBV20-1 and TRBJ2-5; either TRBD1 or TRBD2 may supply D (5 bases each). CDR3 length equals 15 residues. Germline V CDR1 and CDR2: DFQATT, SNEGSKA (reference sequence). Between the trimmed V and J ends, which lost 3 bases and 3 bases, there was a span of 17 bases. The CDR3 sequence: CSASDRPGTEETQYF. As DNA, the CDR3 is TGCAGTGCTAGTGACCGACCAGGGACGGAAGAGACCCAGTACTTC.

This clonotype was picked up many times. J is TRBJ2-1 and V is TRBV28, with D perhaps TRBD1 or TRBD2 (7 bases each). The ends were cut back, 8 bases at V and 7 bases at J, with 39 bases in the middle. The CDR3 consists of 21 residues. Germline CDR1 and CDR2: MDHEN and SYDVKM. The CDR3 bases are TGTGCCAGCCAACGCCAAGACTTCAAGTCTGGGAGGGGGCGAACAGAAAATGAGCAGTTCTTC. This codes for CASQRQDFKSGRGRTENEQFF.

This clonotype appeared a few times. CDR3 nucleotides: TGTGCCAGCAGTTCGGACGGAGACTACTATGGCTACACCTTC. This codes for CASSSDGDYYGYTF. The chain carries TRBV6-6 and TRBJ1-2; D is unclear. This CDR3 is 14 amino acids long. In germline, CDR1 is MNHNY, CDR2 SVGAGI (reference sequence). The V end was cut by 4 bases, the J end by 3 bases, with 12 bases between.

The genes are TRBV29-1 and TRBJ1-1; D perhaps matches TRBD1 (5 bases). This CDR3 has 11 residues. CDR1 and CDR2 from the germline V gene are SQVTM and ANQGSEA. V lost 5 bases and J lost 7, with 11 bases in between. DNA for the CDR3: TGCAGCGTTATCTGGGGGGGTGAAGCTTTCTTT. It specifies CSVIWGGEAFF.

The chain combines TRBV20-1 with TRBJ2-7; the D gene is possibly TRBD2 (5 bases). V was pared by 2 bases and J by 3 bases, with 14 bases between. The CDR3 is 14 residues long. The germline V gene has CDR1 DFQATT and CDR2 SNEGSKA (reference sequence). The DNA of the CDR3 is TGCAGTGCTAGATCGAGATTAGACTACTACGAGCAGTACTTC. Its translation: CSARSRLDYYEQYF.

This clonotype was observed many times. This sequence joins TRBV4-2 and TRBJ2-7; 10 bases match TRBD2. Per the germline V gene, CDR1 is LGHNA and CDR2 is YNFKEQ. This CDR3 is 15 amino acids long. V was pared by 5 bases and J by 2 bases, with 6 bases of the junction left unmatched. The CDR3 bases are TGTGCCAGCAGCTCTGGACTAGCGGCAACCTACGAGCAGTACTTC. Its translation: CASSSGLAATYEQYF.

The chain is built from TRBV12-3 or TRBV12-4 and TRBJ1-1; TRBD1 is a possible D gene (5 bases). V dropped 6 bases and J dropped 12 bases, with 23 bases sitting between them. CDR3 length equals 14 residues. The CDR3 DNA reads TGTGCCAGCAGAGATAAGGAGGCCAGGGTTATTCCTTTCTTT. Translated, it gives CASRDKEARVIPFF.

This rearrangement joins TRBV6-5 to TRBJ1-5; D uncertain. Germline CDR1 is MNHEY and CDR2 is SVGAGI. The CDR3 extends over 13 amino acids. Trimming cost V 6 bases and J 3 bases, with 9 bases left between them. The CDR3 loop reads CASRYGANQPQHF. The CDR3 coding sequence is TGTGCCAGCAGATACGGCGCCAATCAGCCCCAGCATTTT.

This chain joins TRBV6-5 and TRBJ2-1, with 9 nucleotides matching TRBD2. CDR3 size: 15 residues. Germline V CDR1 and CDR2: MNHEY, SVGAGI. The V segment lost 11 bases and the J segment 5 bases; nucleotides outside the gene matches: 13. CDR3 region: CAGLNGAGGNNEQFF. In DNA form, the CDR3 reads TGTGCCGGGTTGAATGGGGCGGGGGGGAACAATGAGCAGTTCTTC.

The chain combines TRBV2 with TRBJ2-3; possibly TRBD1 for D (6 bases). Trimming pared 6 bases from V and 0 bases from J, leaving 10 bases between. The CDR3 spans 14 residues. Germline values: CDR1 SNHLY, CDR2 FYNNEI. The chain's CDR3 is CASRRTVSTDTQYF. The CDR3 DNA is TGTGCCAGCAGGAGGACAGTTAGCACAGATACGCAGTATTTT.

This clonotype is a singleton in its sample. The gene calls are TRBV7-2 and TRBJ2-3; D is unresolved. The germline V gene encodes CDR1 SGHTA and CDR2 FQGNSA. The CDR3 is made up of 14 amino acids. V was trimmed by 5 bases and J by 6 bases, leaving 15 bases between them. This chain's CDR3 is CASSADSLGDTQYF. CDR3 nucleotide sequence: TGTGCCAGCAGCGCAGACTCGCTTGGTGATACGCAGTATTTT.

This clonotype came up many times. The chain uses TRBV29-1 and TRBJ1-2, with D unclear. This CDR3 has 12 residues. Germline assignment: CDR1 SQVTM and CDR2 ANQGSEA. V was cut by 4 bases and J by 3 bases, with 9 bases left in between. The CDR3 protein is CSVGERDYGYTF. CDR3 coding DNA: TGCAGCGTTGGGGAGAGAGACTATGGCTACACCTTC.

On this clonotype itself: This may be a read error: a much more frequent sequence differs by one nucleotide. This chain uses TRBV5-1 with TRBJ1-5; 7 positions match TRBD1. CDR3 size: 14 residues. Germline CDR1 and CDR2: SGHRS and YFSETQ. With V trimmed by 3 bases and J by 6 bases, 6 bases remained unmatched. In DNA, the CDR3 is TGCGCCAGCAGCTGGGAGACAGGGACTCAGCCCCAGCATTTT. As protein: CASSWETGTQPQHF.

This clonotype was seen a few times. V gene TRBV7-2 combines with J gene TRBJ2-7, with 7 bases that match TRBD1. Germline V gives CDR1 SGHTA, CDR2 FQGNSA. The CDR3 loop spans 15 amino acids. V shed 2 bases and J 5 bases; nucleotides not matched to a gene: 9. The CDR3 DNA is TGTGCCAGCAGCTTAAGACAGGGCGGTGGTAACGAGCAGTACTTC. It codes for CASSLRQGGGNEQYF. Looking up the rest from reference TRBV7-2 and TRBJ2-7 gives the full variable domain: GAGVSQSPSNKVTEKGKDVELRCDPISGHTALYWYRQSLGQGLEFLIYFQGNSAPDKSGLPSDRFSAERTGGSVSTLTIQRTQQEDSAVYLCASSLRQGGGNEQYFGPGTRLTVT.

The CDR3 region has the DNA TGTGCCAGCAGTGGGGAGGGCCGGGGGGATACGCAGTATTTT. It codes for CASSGEGRGDTQYF. V and J are TRBV27 and TRBJ2-3, with 7 bases lining up with TRBD2. The ends lost 5 bases at V and 6 bases at J; junction bases unmatched: 8. This CDR3 comprises 14 residues. The V gene's germline CDR1 is MNHEY and CDR2 SMNVEV (reference sequence).

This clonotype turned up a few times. CDR3 in amino acids: CASSLYNYYEQYF. The CDR3 bases are TGTGCCAGCAGTTTGTACAATTACTACGAGCAGTACTTC. The chain carries TRBV12-3 or TRBV12-4 and TRBJ2-7; D gene ambiguous. The CDR3 length is 13 residues. Trimming shortened V by 3 bases and J by 3 bases, and 9 bases separated the two germline ends.

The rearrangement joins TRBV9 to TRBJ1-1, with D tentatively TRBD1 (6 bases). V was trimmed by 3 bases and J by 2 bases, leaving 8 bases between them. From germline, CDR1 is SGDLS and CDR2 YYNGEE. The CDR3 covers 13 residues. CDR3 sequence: CASSAGVNTEAFF. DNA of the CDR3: TGTGCCAGCAGCGCAGGGGTAAACACTGAAGCTTTCTTT. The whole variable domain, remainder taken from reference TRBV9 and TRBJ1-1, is DSGVTQTPKHLITATGQRVTLRCSPRSGDLSVYWYQQSLDQGLQFLIQYYNGEERAKGNILERFSAQQFPDLHSELNLSSLELGDSALYFCASSAGVNTEAFFGQGTRLTVV.

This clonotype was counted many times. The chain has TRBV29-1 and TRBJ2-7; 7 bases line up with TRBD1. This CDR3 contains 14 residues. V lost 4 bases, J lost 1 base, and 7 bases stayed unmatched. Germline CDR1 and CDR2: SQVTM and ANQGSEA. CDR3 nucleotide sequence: TGCAGCGTTGGTCGGCAGGGGGAATCCTACGAGCAGTACTTC. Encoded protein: CSVGRQGESYEQYF.

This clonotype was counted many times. CDR3 sequence: CASSPGTGKYIQYF. In DNA, the CDR3 is TGTGCCAGCAGTCCTGGGACAGGGAAATACATTCAGTACTTC. The V gene is TRBV6-5, the J gene TRBJ2-4, with 9 bases that match TRBD1. CDR3 length: 14 amino acids. Unmatched junction bases numbered 7, after V lost 5 bases and J lost 8 bases. The germline CDR1 and CDR2 sequences are MNHEY and SVGAGI.

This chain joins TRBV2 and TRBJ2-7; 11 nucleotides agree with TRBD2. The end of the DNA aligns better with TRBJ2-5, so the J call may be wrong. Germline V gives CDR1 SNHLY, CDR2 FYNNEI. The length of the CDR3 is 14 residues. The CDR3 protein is CAGRLAGFLETQYF. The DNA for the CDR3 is TGTGCCGGTCGACTAGCGGGGTTTTTAGAGACCCAGTACTTC.